Below, 24 T cell receptor beta chains from the same sample are listed, as sequenced in a study of T cells in Graves' hyperthyroidism and ophthalmopathy (dated by TCRdb to between 2018 and 2020). Library method: multiplex PCR. The sample was run on an Illumina HiSeq 2000. The TCR beta CDR3 regions were amplified from RNA transcripts. For the first round of RT-PCR on the TCR CDR3, the HTBI primer set was used together with the Qiagen OneStep RT-PCR kit. The public reads were reprocessed in TCRdb via fastp at Q25 and MiXCR, keeping in-frame beta chains. Each entry is one CDR3 protein sequence, shown with its most common DNA and genes. This sample comprises hundreds of thousands of distinct CDR3 sequences, 45% of them detected only once. The ten largest clones add up to under 8% of the sample. The sequenced material came from peripheral blood or thyroid tissue (not recorded which). These receptor sequences come from an adult man with Graves' disease, either hyperthyroidism or ophthalmopathy (not recorded which).

The chain combines TRBV20-1 with TRBJ1-1; tentative D call: TRBD1 (5 bases). Deletions cut 3 bases from V and 7 bases from J, with 21 bases between. The germline gives CDR1 DFQATT, CDR2 SNEGSKA (reference sequence). CDR3 length: 15 residues. Here the CDR3 DNA reads TGCAGTGCTAGTGACCGTGGCCTAGCGGGGGATGAAGCTTTCTTT. Protein sequence: CSASDRGLAGDEAFF.

This chain links TRBV10-3 with TRBJ1-1; possible D gene TRBD1, 6 bases. Trimming shortened V by 6 bases and J by 0 bases, and 14 bases separated the two germline ends. This CDR3 has 15 amino acids. The V gene's germline CDR1 is ENHRY and CDR2 SYGVKD. The chain's CDR3 is CAISLGGAVNTEAFF. As DNA, the CDR3 is TGTGCCATCAGCTTGGGGGGGGCCGTGAACACTGAAGCTTTCTTT.

The gene calls are TRBV7-8 and TRBJ2-7; TRBD2 matches 9 bases. V was clipped by 0 bases and J by 5 bases; unmatched bases: 8. Germline V gene data show CDR1 as SGHVS and CDR2 as FQNEAQ. This CDR3 contains 16 residues. The CDR3: CASSLARAGGSDEQYF. The CDR3 bases are TGTGCCAGCAGCTTAGCGCGTGCGGGAGGGAGCGACGAGCAGTACTTC.

This chain links TRBV12-3 or TRBV12-4 with TRBJ1-1; 11 nucleotides agree with TRBD1. The CDR3 loop spans 16 amino acids. J lost 1 base, V lost 8 bases, and 9 bases had no gene match. Here the CDR3 reads CASYRDRGNPNTEAFF. CDR3 coding DNA: TGTGCCAGCTACCGGGACAGGGGGAATCCGAACACTGAAGCTTTCTTT.

About this clonotype itself: Germline is not matched at one junction end, which may reflect a read error. The gene calls are TRBV2 and TRBJ2-5; maybe TRBD1 (6 bases). The germline V gene has CDR1 SNHLY and CDR2 FYNNEI. CDR3 length: 14 amino acids. CDR3 region: CASSVNRDWETQHF. CDR3 in DNA: TGTGCCAGCAGTGTGAACAGGGATTGGGAGACCCAGCACTTC. The variable domain in full, completed from reference TRBV2 and TRBJ2-5, reads EPEVTQTPSHQVTQMGQEVILRCVPISNHLYFYWYRQILGQKVEFLVSFYNNEISEKSEIFDDQFSVERPDGSNFTLKIRSTKLEDSAMYFCASSVNRDWETQHFGPGTRLLVL.

This CDR3 reads CASSVGQAPNTEALETQYF. CDR3 coding DNA: TGTGCCAGCAGCGTGGGACAGGCGCCGAACACTGAAGCGTTAGAGACCCAGTACTTC. The V and J genes are TRBV9 and TRBJ2-5; TRBD1 aligns across 8 bases. The CDR3 runs 19 residues. CDR1 is SGDLS and CDR2 is YYNGEE in the germline V gene. J gave up 4 bases and V 2 bases, and 19 bases lay outside the gene matches.

Of note for this clonotype: Germline is not matched at one junction end, which may reflect a read error. V and J are TRBV7-3 and TRBJ1-5; 10 nucleotides agree with TRBD1. The CDR3 sequence is 15 residues long. The germline V gene has CDR1 SGHTA and CDR2 FQGTGA. The CDR3 spells CASSHSGTGDQPQHF. The CDR3 bases are TGCGCCAGCAGCCATAGCGGGACAGGGGATCAGCCCCAGCATTTT.

This clonotype was observed a handful of times. J is TRBJ2-6 and V is TRBV7-4, with 10 bases that match TRBD1. The germline gives CDR1 SGHVT, CDR2 SQSDAQ. V lost 5 bases, J lost 0 bases, and 4 bases stayed unmatched. This CDR3 comprises 17 residues. The CDR3, as DNA: TGTGCCAGCAGCCAGGGACAGGGGAACTCTGGGGCCAACGTCCTGACTTTC. Residues: CASSQGQGNSGANVLTF.

The chain carries TRBV29-1 and TRBJ1-2; 7 bases are a match to TRBD1. In germline, CDR1 is SQVTM, CDR2 ANQGSEA. The CDR3 spans 14 residues. The trim removed 5 bases at V and 3 bases at J, leaving 9 bases unmatched. The chain's CDR3 is CSVYTTQGYYGYTF. The DNA of the CDR3 is TGCAGCGTTTACACCACACAGGGGTACTATGGCTACACCTTC.

This clonotype was counted many times. CDR3 in amino acids: CSVEGQGGTEQYF. The CDR3 bases are TGCAGCGTTGAAGGGCAGGGGGGGACCGAGCAGTACTTC. The rearrangement uses TRBV29-1 and TRBJ2-7; tentatively, D is TRBD1 or TRBD2 (7 bases each). The CDR3 consists of 13 residues. Germline V gene sequence: CDR1 SQVTM, CDR2 ANQGSEA. The ends were cut back, 1 base at V and 6 bases at J, with 13 bases in the middle.

This clonotype was recorded at least ten times. The chain combines TRBV9 with TRBJ1-6, with 9 bases fitting TRBD1. Germline trimming cut 2 bases from V and 9 bases from J; bases unmatched to any gene: 3. CDR3 length equals 14 residues. Germline V gene data show CDR1 as SGDLS and CDR2 as YYNGEE. This CDR3 is CASSVTGGVSPLHF. The DNA for the CDR3 is TGTGCCAGCAGCGTCACAGGGGGCGTTTCACCCCTCCACTTT. Supplemented by reference TRBV9 and TRBJ1-6, the full variable domain reads DSGVTQTPKHLITATGQRVTLRCSPRSGDLSVYWYQQSLDQGLQFLIQYYNGEERAKGNILERFSAQQFPDLHSELNLSSLELGDSALYFCASSVTGGVSPLHFGNGTRLTVT.

The sample holds many counts of this clonotype. The chain carries TRBV24-1 and TRBJ1-5; perhaps TRBD1 as D (5 bases). CDR3 length: 15 residues. CDR1 and CDR2 (germline): KGHDR, SFDVKD. Trimming removed 0 bases from V and 3 bases from J, with 8 bases in between. This CDR3 is CATSDLGAPNQPQHF. CDR3 DNA sequence: TGTGCCACCAGTGATTTGGGGGCTCCCAATCAGCCCCAGCATTTT.

This chain links TRBV6-5 with TRBJ2-5, with D unresolved. The CDR3 is made up of 16 amino acids. Germline CDR1 reads MNHEY; CDR2 reads SVGAGI. V gave up 7 bases and J gave up 6 bases, with 24 bases separating them. The CDR3 reads CASTGPEVSPSQTQYF. For the CDR3, the DNA is TGTGCCAGCACCGGCCCAGAGGTGTCCCCGTCTCAGACCCAGTACTTC.

For this clonotype: A much larger clone differs from this one at a single base, so this may be a read error. DNA of the CDR3: TGTGCCAGCAGCGGACAGGCCCAAGAGACCCAGTACTTC. It encodes CASSGQAQETQYF. This chain connects TRBV5-5 to TRBJ2-5; 7 nucleotides match TRBD1. There are 13 residues in the CDR3. Per the germline V gene, CDR1 is SGHKS and CDR2 is YYEKEE (reference sequence). Losses at the gene ends were 4 bases for V and 1 base for J; bases not matched to a gene: 1.

In regard to this clonotype: It may be a read error: a sequence one base away is much more abundant. This chain connects TRBV10-2 to TRBJ1-2; 7 bases line up with TRBD1. The CDR3 loop spans 14 amino acids. V was clipped by 4 bases and J by 2 bases; unmatched bases: 4. In germline, CDR1 is WSHSY, CDR2 SAAADI. The CDR3 DNA follows: TGCGCCAGCAGTGTGACAGGGAGAAACTATGGCTACACCTTC. Its protein is CASSVTGRNYGYTF.

This chain links TRBV29-1 with TRBJ1-4; D perhaps matches TRBD1 (6 bases). The CDR3 is 12 residues long. The V end lost 3 bases, the J end lost 7 bases, and 9 bases lay between the germline ends. Germline lookup yields CDR1 SQVTM and CDR2 ANQGSEA. DNA for the CDR3: TGCAGCGTTGACAGGGGAGGTGAAAAACTGTTTTTT. This encodes CSVDRGGEKLFF.

The rearrangement uses TRBV15 and TRBJ1-6; D remains ambiguous. The CDR3 has 15 amino acids. The V gene lost 3 bases and the J gene lost 0 bases, with 6 bases spanning the gap. The germline gives CDR1 LNHNV, CDR2 YYDKDF (reference sequence). CDR3 sequence: CATSSPSSYNSPLHF. For the CDR3, the DNA is TGTGCCACCAGCAGCCCCAGCTCCTATAATTCACCCCTCCACTTT. The whole variable domain, remainder taken from reference TRBV15 and TRBJ1-6, is DAMVIQNPRYQVTQFGKPVTLSCSQTLNHNVMYWYQQKSSQAPKLLFHYYDKDFNNEADTPDNFQSRRPNTSFCFLDIRSPGLGDTAMYLCATSSPSSYNSPLHFGNGTRLTVT.

The CDR3 loop is CSVFTGVYGYTF. The CDR3 coding sequence is TGCAGCGTCTTTACAGGGGTGTATGGCTACACCTTC. The rearrangement links TRBV29-1 to TRBJ1-2; 7 bases are shared with TRBD1. This CDR3 spans 12 amino acids. The germline V gene encodes CDR1 SQVTM and CDR2 ANQGSEA. The V gene end was trimmed by 6 bases and the J gene end by 5 bases; junction bases not matched to a gene: 6.

About this clonotype itself: The junction differs from germline at one of its ends, possibly a read error. This CDR3 reads CAISGGAGSEINSYNSPLHF. CDR3 nucleotide sequence: TGTGCCATCAGTGGAGGAGCAGGATCCGAGATTAACTCCTATAATTCACCCCTCCACTTT. The genes are TRBV25-1 and TRBJ1-6; D remains ambiguous. Looked up from germline, CDR1 is MGHDK and CDR2 is SYGVNS. The CDR3 is made up of 20 amino acids.

This clonotype showed up many times. The V call is TRBV5-1, the J call TRBJ1-2; the D is unclear. This CDR3 is 14 amino acids long. V was pared by 0 bases and J by 5 bases, with 11 bases between. Germline CDR1 SGHRS, CDR2 YFSETQ. CDR3 protein: CASSLGQQLYGYTF. The CDR3 DNA reads TGCGCCAGCAGCTTGGGGCAGCAACTTTATGGCTACACCTTC. Using reference TRBV5-1 and TRBJ1-2 for the parts outside the CDR3, the full variable domain is KAGVTQTPRYLIKTRGQQVTLSCSPISGHRSVSWYQQTPGQGLQFLFEYFSETQRNKGNFPGRFSGRQFSNSRSEMNVSTLELGDSALYLCASSLGQQLYGYTFGSGTRLTVV.

This clonotype was counted ten times or more. J is TRBJ1-1 and V is TRBV29-1; no definite D call. Germline CDR1 and CDR2: SQVTM and ANQGSEA. The CDR3 has 11 amino acids. The germline V and J ends were trimmed by 2 bases and 1 base, with 2 bases remaining between them. Here the CDR3 reads CSVERNTEAFF. CDR3 DNA: TGCAGCGTTGAACGGAACACTGAAGCTTTCTTT.

V is TRBV29-1 and J is TRBJ2-5, with TRBD1 matching over 8 bases. CDR1 SQVTM and CDR2 ANQGSEA come from the germline V gene. V was clipped by 6 bases and J by 4 bases; unmatched bases: 7. This CDR3 has 13 residues. CDR3 bases: TGCAGCGTCTCCAGGGGGCTCGGAGAGACCCAGTACTTC. Amino acid sequence: CSVSRGLGETQYF.

The chain recombines TRBV29-1 with TRBJ2-5; D is unclear. This CDR3 is 15 amino acids long. V lost 7 bases to trimming and J lost 5 bases, with 23 bases between them. CDR1 SQVTM and CDR2 ANQGSEA come from the germline V gene. CDR3: CSGDPGRRFSETQYF. The CDR3 DNA reads TGCAGCGGGGATCCAGGACGGCGGTTCTCGGAGACCCAGTACTTC.

This clonotype occurred a few times. The genes are TRBV12-3 or TRBV12-4 and TRBJ2-5; tentative D call: TRBD2 (5 bases). This CDR3 has 14 amino acids. Trimming removed 4 bases at V and 2 bases at J, with 11 bases between. CDR3 protein: CASSSTLVQETQYF. The CDR3 DNA is TGTGCCAGCAGTTCAACACTAGTACAAGAGACCCAGTACTTC.